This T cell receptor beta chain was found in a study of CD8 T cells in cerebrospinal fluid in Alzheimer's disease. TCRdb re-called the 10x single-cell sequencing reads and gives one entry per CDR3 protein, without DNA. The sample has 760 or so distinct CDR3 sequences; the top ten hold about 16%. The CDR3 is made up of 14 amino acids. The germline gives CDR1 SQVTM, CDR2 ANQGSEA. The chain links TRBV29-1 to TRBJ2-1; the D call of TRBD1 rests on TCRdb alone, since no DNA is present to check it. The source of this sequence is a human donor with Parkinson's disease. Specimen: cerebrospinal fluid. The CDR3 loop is CSVQVGRGFDEQFF.